The next 20 T cell receptor beta chains were all read from a single sample in a study of T cell repertoires in cytomegalovirus infection. A single record per CDR3 protein comes from TCRdb applying MiXCR to the reads. The table records 560,000 or so distinct CDR3 sequences, about 17% of them present only once. The sequenced material came from CD8+ T cells from PBMCs. Receptors were obtained from a human donor in good health (CMV status not recorded). Some clones in this sample may be carry-over from other donors' samples.

This clonotype has more than one count but fewer than ten. One end of the junction does not line up with germline, which may come from a read error. The J gene is TRBJ2-7, the V gene TRBV7-7; 7 nucleotides agree with TRBD1. The CDR3 extends over 15 amino acids. Germline V gene sequence: CDR1 SSHAT, CDR2 FNYEAQ (reference sequence). The CDR3 here is CASSPHGQAPYEQYF. DNA of the CDR3: TGTGCTAGCAGCCCTCATGGACAGGCTCCCTACGAGCAGTACTTC.

This clonotype was picked up many times. CDR3 residues: CASSNGDNEQFF. The CDR3 DNA sequence: TGTGCCAGCAGTAATGGGGACAATGAGCAGTTCTTC. The chain couples TRBV6-6 to TRBJ2-1, with D unclear. V gave up 5 bases and J gave up 5 bases, with 7 bases separating them. The CDR3 is made up of 12 amino acids. Germline CDR1 reads MNHNY; CDR2 reads SVGAGI (reference sequence).

The CDR3, as DNA: TGTGCCAGCACCACCGAGGGACAGGGGGTAATTTACAATGAGCAGTTCTTC. It is translated as CASTTEGQGVIYNEQFF. V is TRBV11-2 and J is TRBJ2-1, with 11 bases matching TRBD1. The CDR3 consists of 17 residues. After removal of 7 bases from V and 4 bases from J, the junction contained 12 bases not matched to a gene. Germline V gives CDR1 SGHAT, CDR2 FQNNGV.

This clonotype was detected many times. The chain links TRBV7-6 to TRBJ1-1; 9 bases line up with TRBD1. Germline CDR1 SGHVS, CDR2 FNYEAQ. The CDR3 has 15 residues. After removal of 4 bases from V and 1 base from J, the junction contained 4 bases not matched to a gene. The CDR3 sequence is CASSSGQGRNTEAFF. The CDR3 coding sequence is TGTGCCAGCAGCTCTGGACAGGGGCGGAACACTGAAGCTTTCTTT.

This clonotype was detected ten times or more. This chain links TRBV12-3 or TRBV12-4 with TRBJ1-2; weak D call: TRBD1 (5 bases). CDR3 length: 12 amino acids. Between the trimmed V and J ends, which lost 5 bases and 8 bases, there was a span of 12 bases. The CDR3 spells CASSKLGVGYTF. CDR3 bases: TGTGCCAGCAGTAAATTGGGGGTCGGCTACACCTTC.

About this clonotype itself: This CDR3 fails to terminate in the conserved phenylalanine or tryptophan, so it likely reflects a read error. This chain links TRBV7-1 with TRBJ1-5, with a weak D call TRBD1 (5 bases). TRBV7-1 is flagged as an ORF with uncertain function. Trimming took 5 bases from V and 4 from J, leaving 12 bases between them. This CDR3 region has 14 residues. The CDR3 DNA is TGTGCCAGCAGCCTCGACAGCTTTAATCAGCCCCAGCATTTA. Its translation: CASSLDSFNQPQHL.

The chain's CDR3 is CASSLAGQTYEQYF. In DNA, the CDR3 is TGTGCCAGCAGCTTAGCGGGTCAAACCTACGAGCAGTACTTC. The chain has TRBV7-9 and TRBJ2-7; D is uncertain. The germline V gene has CDR1 SEHNR and CDR2 FQNEAQ (reference sequence). The CDR3 spans 14 residues. V gave up 0 bases and J gave up 2 bases, with 8 bases separating them. Supplemented by reference TRBV7-9 and TRBJ2-7, the full variable domain reads DTGVSQNPRHKITKRGQNVTFRCDPISEHNRLYWYRQTLGQGPEFLTYFQNEAQLEKSRLLSDRFSAERPKGSFSTLEIQRTEQGDSAMYLCASSLAGQTYEQYFGPGTRLTVT.

This clonotype was seen at least ten times. CDR3 loop: CASAQGDNEQFF. The CDR3, as DNA: TGTGCTAGCGCACAGGGGGACAATGAGCAGTTCTTC. The rearrangement uses TRBV12-5 and TRBJ2-1; TRBD1 matches 8 bases. Looked up from germline, CDR1 is LGHNT and CDR2 is FRNRAP. The CDR3 is made up of 12 amino acids. V lost 9 bases to trimming and J lost 5 bases; unmatched junction nucleotides: 3. Full variable domain (rest looked up from reference TRBV12-5 and TRBJ2-1): DARVTQTPRHKVTEMGQEVTMRCQPILGHNTVFWYRQTMMQGLELLAYFRNRAPLDDSGMPKDRFSAEMPDATLATLKIQPSEPRDSAVYFCASAQGDNEQFFGPGTRLTVL.

In its sample, this clonotype was seen many times. This rearrangement joins TRBV7-6 to TRBJ1-1; tentative D call: TRBD1 (5 bases). V was shortened by 5 bases and J by 4 bases, with 17 bases between the two germline ends. The V gene's germline CDR1 is SGHVS and CDR2 FNYEAQ. The CDR3 extends over 15 amino acids. The CDR3 DNA follows: TGTGCCAGCAGCCCCTCGAAAGGGGTCCGCACTGAAGCTTTCTTT. Translation: CASSPSKGVRTEAFF.

This clonotype showed up just a few times. The chain employs TRBV25-1 and TRBJ1-2; 7 bases are a match to TRBD1. V shed 8 bases, J shed 0 bases, and the junction held 6 bases outside the gene matches. Germline lookup yields CDR1 MGHDK and CDR2 SYGVNS. CDR3 length equals 14 residues. CDR3 coding DNA: TGTGCCAGCGGATCGGACAGGACTAACTATGGCTACACCTTC. Translated: CASGSDRTNYGYTF.

The chain recombines TRBV4-2 with TRBJ2-7, with D perhaps matching TRBD2 (6 bases). The V gene's germline CDR1 is LGHNA and CDR2 YNFKEQ. V was cut by 0 bases and J by 2 bases, with 14 bases left in between. CDR3 length: 16 amino acids. The CDR3 DNA follows: TGTGCCAGCAGCCAAGACGAAGCGGGCGCGGCCTACGAGCAGTACTTC. Protein sequence: CASSQDEAGAAYEQYF.

This clonotype was seen a few times. This sequence joins TRBV11-2 and TRBJ1-2; 12 bases are a match to TRBD1. Looked up from germline, CDR1 is SGHAT and CDR2 is FQNNGV. CDR3 length equals 16 residues. The V and J ends lost 6 bases and 5 bases, in that order; junction bases with no gene match: 10. CDR3 protein: CASRSGTGGARYGYTF. DNA of the CDR3: TGTGCCAGCAGATCCGGGACAGGGGGCGCCCGGTATGGCTACACCTTC.

This clonotype was recorded many times. V is TRBV7-8 and J is TRBJ2-2; no firm D call. Between the trimmed V and J ends, which lost 7 bases and 1 base, there was a span of 16 bases. The CDR3 covers 16 residues. Germline loops: CDR1 SGHVS, CDR2 FQNEAQ. The DNA of the CDR3 is TGTGCCAGCACCCCCTTAGATAGTCTGAACACCGGGGAGCTGTTTTTT. It translates to CASTPLDSLNTGELFF.

This clonotype showed up many times. The chain has TRBV6-2 or TRBV6-3 and TRBJ2-1; D gene ambiguous. V lost 5 bases to trimming and J lost 5 bases, with 10 bases between them. There are 13 residues in the CDR3. CDR1 is MNHEY and CDR2 is SVGEGT in the germline V gene. The CDR3 nucleotides are TGTGCCAGCAGTATCGGACGGAACAATGAGCAGTTCTTC. It translates to CASSIGRNNEQFF.

This clonotype was counted a few times. V usage is TRBV10-3 and J usage is TRBJ2-7; 8 bases line up with TRBD2. CDR1 is ENHRY and CDR2 is SYGVKD in the germline V gene. The CDR3 is 14 residues long. The V segment lost 3 bases and the J segment 8 bases; nucleotides outside the gene matches: 9. CDR3 residues: CAISDSGDPMKQYF. In DNA, the CDR3 is TGTGCCATCAGTGATAGCGGGGATCCTATGAAGCAGTACTTC.

For this clonotype: A read error may explain this, as a much larger clone is one base away. The chain links TRBV29-1 to TRBJ2-5; D might be TRBD1 or TRBD2, each matching 5 bases. CDR3 length equals 14 residues. CDR1 and CDR2 from the germline V gene are SQVTM and ANQGSEA. The CDR3 reads CSVEEGDGRETRYF. Here the CDR3 DNA reads TGCAGCGTTGAAGAGGGGGACGGGCGCGAGACCCGGTACTTC.

A note on this clonotype: A much larger clone differs from this one at a single base, so this may be a read error. The CDR3 sequence: CASNLAGTSGYEQYF. The CDR3 DNA reads as TGTGCCAGCAACTTAGCCGGGACTAGCGGCTACGAGCAGTACTTC. The chain carries TRBV7-9 and TRBJ2-7; TRBD2 matches at 11 bases. Germline values: CDR1 SEHNR, CDR2 FQNEAQ (reference sequence). CDR3 length: 15 residues. The full variable domain, rest sourced from reference TRBV7-9 and TRBJ2-7, is DTGVSQNPRHKITKRGQNVTFRCDPISEHNRLYWYRQTLGQGPEFLTYFQNEAQLEKSRLLSDRFSAERPKGSFSTLEIQRTEQGDSAMYLCASNLAGTSGYEQYFGPGTRLTVT.

Ten or more counts support this clonotype. In nucleotides, the CDR3 is TGTGCCAGCAGCTTAAAACTAGCGACCTCCTACGAGCAGTACTTC. It translates to CASSLKLATSYEQYF. The rearrangement joins TRBV7-9 to TRBJ2-7; 7 nucleotides match TRBD2. The CDR3 runs 15 residues. The germline CDR1 and CDR2 sequences are SEHNR and FQNEAQ (reference sequence). J was trimmed by 0 bases and V by 2 bases; bases with no gene match: 4.

The V and J genes are TRBV13 and TRBJ1-2, with D unresolved. The germline gives CDR1 PRHDT, CDR2 FYEKMQ (reference sequence). The CDR3 is 17 amino acids. The germline V and J ends were trimmed by 0 bases and 2 bases, with 16 bases remaining between them. The CDR3 sequence is CASSLGLSGLPNYGYTF. CDR3 sequence (DNA): TGTGCCAGCAGCTTAGGCCTAAGTGGGCTACCGAACTATGGCTACACCTTC.

This clonotype was picked up many times. The CDR3 DNA reads as TGTGCCAGCAGTCTTAGACTGAATAGCAATCAGCCCCAGCATTTT. Amino acids: CASSLRLNSNQPQHF. This sequence joins TRBV12-3 or TRBV12-4 and TRBJ1-5; D is ambiguous. The CDR3 totals 15 residues. The germline V and J ends were trimmed by 5 bases and 0 bases, with 11 bases remaining between them.